These 2 T cell receptor beta chains were sequenced from one sample in a study of CD8 T cells in ankylosing spondylitis. Their antigens remain unidentified. Study-level results: A TCR beta motif made of about 8 highly homologous variants seemed typical of ankylosing spondylitis blood.

TCRdb reprocessed the 5' RACE reads via MiXCR and lists one record per CDR3 protein. Among hundreds of thousands of distinct CDR3 sequences listed, over 9.5% were seen once. Sequences were obtained from blood, either unsorted or a sorted T cell fraction (not recorded which). Every receptor here comes from a male donor with ankylosing spondylitis.

This clonotype was seen a few times. The chain links TRBV19 to TRBJ2-3, with D perhaps TRBD2 (5 bases). V dropped 3 bases and J dropped 4 bases, with 14 bases sitting between them. The CDR3 runs 15 residues. Germline CDR1 reads LNHDA; CDR2 reads SQIVND (reference sequence). The CDR3 protein is CASSMNALGADTQYF. The CDR3 DNA is TGTGCCAGTAGTATGAACGCCCTGGGAGCAGATACGCAGTATTTT.

The table lists this clonotype with many counts. The V and J genes are TRBV10-3 and TRBJ1-2; D uncertain. V was cut by 0 bases and J by 8 bases, with 10 bases left in between. CDR3 length: 13 residues. Germline CDR1 reads ENHRY; CDR2 reads SYGVKD. Here the CDR3 DNA reads TGTGCCATCAGTGAGTCGATTCGCGCGGGCTACACCTTC. Translating gives CAISESIRAGYTF.